This T cell receptor beta chain stems from a study of OX40 agonist ivuxolimab in advanced cancers. The protocol was immunoSEQ multiplex PCR, while the TCRdb copy is restricted to in-frame clones and leaves out a portion. This table has fewer than 45,000 clones, 70% to 90% appearing once. Per germline, CDR1 ENHRY and CDR2 SYGVKD. This CDR3 region has 16 residues. V was pared by 2 bases and J by 4 bases, with 16 bases between. Sequenced here: CD4+ or CD8+ T cells sorted from blood, sampled in a trial of the OX40 agonist ivuxolimab. The TCR comes from an adult with an advanced solid tumor such as melanoma, head and neck, liver or kidney cancer. The chain combines TRBV10-3 with TRBJ2-3, with a tentative D call TRBD2 (6 bases). The CDR3 bases are TGTGCCATCAGTGAGCTAGGAGGGGTGGGCGCAGATACGCAGTATTTT. This sequence encodes CAISELGGVGADTQYF.